These 13 T cell receptor beta chains originate from one sample sequenced in a study of shared clonotypes between healthy human individuals. Assay: immunoSEQ multiplex PCR; the TCRdb copy retains only in-frame clones and omits some. The table shows some 600,000 clones, with about 95% occurring only once. The naive CD8 population came from CD45RO-negative cells selected for CCR7, without terminally differentiated effector memory CD45RA+ cells. Sequencing was performed on naive CD8+ T cells sorted from blood. The receptors come from a woman in her 30s in good health.

V and J are TRBV19 and TRBJ1-5, with D maybe TRBD1 (6 bases). Looked up from germline, CDR1 is LNHDA and CDR2 is SQIVND (reference sequence). The CDR3 contains 13 residues. Trimming took off 6 bases at V and 1 base at J, with 7 bases between the two ends. Here the CDR3 DNA reads TGTGCCAGTAGAGGGGGGAGCAATCAGCCCCAGCATTTT. This sequence encodes CASRGGSNQPQHF.

This chain uses TRBV29-1 with TRBJ2-1, with a tentative D call TRBD1 (7 bases). The V end was cut by 0 bases, the J end by 2 bases, with 8 bases between. Looked up from germline, CDR1 is SQVTM and CDR2 is ANQGSEA. The CDR3 has 14 residues. CDR3: CSVEDRGAYNEQFF. In nucleotides, the CDR3 is TGCAGCGTTGAAGACAGGGGGGCCTACAATGAGCAGTTCTTC.

The rearrangement uses TRBV7-9 and TRBJ1-2; D possibly corresponds to TRBD1 (6 bases). Trimming removed 3 bases from V and 2 bases from J, with 16 bases in between. The germline gives CDR1 SEHNR, CDR2 FQNEAQ (reference sequence). CDR3 length: 16 residues. CDR3 residues: CASSFLGGELNYGYTF. CDR3 DNA sequence: TGTGCCAGCAGCTTTTTAGGGGGGGAACTCAACTATGGCTACACCTTC.

Concerning this clone itself: Other nucleotide sequences from this sample produce the same CDR3. The rearrangement joins TRBV27 to TRBJ2-7, with 13 bases fitting TRBD2. Germline assignment: CDR1 MNHEY and CDR2 SMNVEV (reference sequence). The CDR3 length is 15 residues. With V trimmed by 2 bases and J by 2 bases, 0 bases remained unmatched. This CDR3 is CASSLGTSGTYEQYF. For the CDR3, the DNA is TGTGCCAGCAGTTTAGGGACTAGCGGGACCTACGAGCAGTACTTC.

The chain recombines TRBV28 with TRBJ2-7; 9 bases map to TRBD1. Germline CDR1 reads MDHEN; CDR2 reads SYDVKM. J was trimmed by 3 bases and V by 6 bases; bases with no gene match: 9. The CDR3 sequence is 15 residues long. This CDR3 is CASRMGQGSVYEQYF. CDR3 nucleotide sequence: TGTGCCAGCAGGATGGGACAGGGAAGTGTCTACGAGCAGTACTTC.

The genes are TRBV5-4 and TRBJ1-2; 9 nucleotides align to TRBD1. CDR1 SGHNT and CDR2 YYREEE come from the germline V gene (reference sequence). The V segment lost 4 bases and the J segment 1 base; nucleotides outside the gene matches: 5. This CDR3 comprises 15 residues. The CDR3 DNA reads as TGTGCCAGCAGCCCTCCGGGACAGGGTAACTATGGCTACACCTTC. Translating gives CASSPPGQGNYGYTF.

The V and J genes are TRBV9 and TRBJ2-6; D possibly corresponds to TRBD2 (6 bases). The germline V gene encodes CDR1 SGDLS and CDR2 YYNGEE. V dropped 3 bases and J dropped 0 bases, with 10 bases sitting between them. The CDR3 covers 16 residues. CDR3: CASSAAGSSGANVLTF. In nucleotides, the CDR3 is TGTGCCAGCAGCGCGGCGGGAAGCTCTGGGGCCAACGTCCTGACTTTC.

The chain has TRBV6-5 and TRBJ2-3; no definite D call. Germline V gene sequence: CDR1 MNHEY, CDR2 SVGAGI. Trimming removed 0 bases at V and 2 bases at J, with 12 bases between. The CDR3 consists of 16 residues. CDR3 coding DNA: TGTGCCAGCAGTTACTCGAAGGAAATACCCACAGATACGCAGTATTTT. This encodes CASSYSKEIPTDTQYF.

As for this clone: Relative to the germline gene, one junction end is altered; a read error may explain this. This chain links TRBV13 with TRBJ2-1; 9 bases line up with TRBD1. The CDR3 covers 11 residues. The germline gives CDR1 PRHDT, CDR2 FYEKMQ (reference sequence). CDR3 sequence (DNA): TGTGCCAGCAGCTCCGGGGACAGGGCCCTCTTC. This encodes CASSSGDRALF.

V is TRBV19 and J is TRBJ1-5; D is uncertain. V lost 4 bases, J lost 4 bases, and 17 bases lay in between. The CDR3 runs 16 residues. CDR1 is LNHDA, CDR2 SQIVND, per germline (reference sequence). As DNA, the CDR3 is TGTGCCAGTAGTACGCCGGCGCTCCATGGTAATCAGCCCCAGCATTTT. Its translation is CASSTPALHGNQPQHF.

The chain combines TRBV28 with TRBJ1-4; D ambiguous. From germline, CDR1 is MDHEN and CDR2 SYDVKM. The CDR3 consists of 11 residues. CDR3 region: CGAGSNEKLFF. The CDR3, as DNA: TGTGGGGCGGGTTCTAATGAAAAACTGTTTTTT. The variable domain in full, completed from reference TRBV28 and TRBJ1-4, reads DVKVTQSSRYLVKRTGEKVFLECVQDMDHENMFWYRQDPGLGLRLIYFSYDVKMKEKGDIPEGYSVSREKKERFSLILESASTNQTSMYLCGAGSNEKLFFGSGTQLSVL.

The chain employs TRBV30 and TRBJ1-4, with D perhaps TRBD1 (5 bases). This CDR3 spans 15 amino acids. Germline assignment: CDR1 GTSNPN and CDR2 SVGIG (reference sequence). V dropped 3 bases and J dropped 8 bases, with 19 bases sitting between them. The CDR3 DNA follows: TGTGCCTGGAGCCTTGTACTGTGGGGCGGGGAAAAACTGTTTTTT. Translating it yields CAWSLVLWGGEKLFF.

This chain connects TRBV11-3 to TRBJ2-7, with 9 bases that match TRBD1. This CDR3 is built from 15 residues. Germline assignment: CDR1 SGHNT and CDR2 YENEEA. Losses at the gene ends were 5 bases for V and 5 bases for J; bases not matched to a gene: 10. The CDR3 region has the DNA TGTGCCAGCAGCCCGGGGGACAGGGTGGATAACGAGCAGTACTTC. This encodes CASSPGDRVDNEQYF.